The rows below give T cell receptor beta chains drawn from one sample of a study of blood T cell repertoires in COVID-19. Some clones are missing from TCRdb's copy, which holds only in-frame ones; the method was immunoSEQ multiplex PCR. The table records about 270,000 clones, roughly nine tenths of them present only once. The sequenced material came from PBMCs or T cells enriched from blood (not recorded which). The receptor source for this set is a woman aged 18-35 years who had recovered from COVID-19. CDR3s include the opening cysteine and the closing phenylalanine or tryptophan. The D gene is left open where the match is weak. A row's size may be missing; if present it is once, few, many or a size class.

. TRBJ1-6 15 . TRBV30 CAWKPRTVYGSPLHF TGTGCCTGGAAACCCAGGACAGTTTATGGATCACCCCTCCACTTT
. TRBJ1-2 14 . TRBV5-4 CASSSPREHYGYTF TGTGCCAGCAGCTCCCCGCGGGAGCACTATGGCTACACCTTC
. TRBJ2-3 16 . TRBV27 CASSLGGLSSTDTQYF TGTGCCAGCAGTTTGGGGGGACTGTCTAGCACAGATACGCAGTATTTT
. TRBJ1-2 13 . TRBV7-9 CASSGRRGDGYTF TGTGCCAGCAGCGGGAGACGTGGGGATGGCTACACCTTC
. TRBJ1-4 16 TRBD1 TRBV3-1/TRBV3-2 CASSQDSGTGYEKLFF TGTGCTAGCAGCCAAGATTCCGGGACAGGGTACGAAAAACTGTTTTTT
. TRBJ2-3 16 . TRBV7-8 CASSLGVLASTDTQYF TGTGCCAGCAGCTTAGGGGTGTTAGCTAGCACAGATACGCAGTATTTT
. TRBJ1-5 12 . TRBV18 CASSLPLQPQHF TGTGCCAGCTCACTGCCACTTCAGCCCCAGCATTTT
. TRBJ2-6 17 . TRBV5-1 CASSLEDTRFGANVLTF TGCGCCAGCAGCTTGGAAGACACCCGGTTCGGGGCCAACGTCCTGACTTTC
. TRBJ2-1 17 TRBD2 TRBV30 CAWSVQWGGSSYNEQFF TGTGCCTGGAGTGTACAGTGGGGCGGGAGCTCCTACAATGAGCAGTTCTTC
few TRBJ2-1 11 . TRBV20-1 CSAGPRNEQFF TGCAGTGCCGGTCCTAGGAATGAGCAGTTCTTC
. TRBJ2-5 16 TRBD1 TRBV13 CASSRGQETYQETQYF TGTGCCAGCAGTCGCGGACAGGAGACATACCAAGAGACCCAGTACTTC
. TRBJ2-2 16 . TRBV14 CASSQVEGVNTGELFF TGTGCCAGCAGCCAAGTGGAGGGAGTGAACACCGGGGAGCTGTTTTTT
. TRBJ1-2 18 TRBD1 TRBV5-1 CASSLLQGTGGAGYGYTF TGCGCCAGCAGCCTCCTCCAGGGGACAGGGGGCGCCGGTTATGGCTACACCTTC
. TRBJ1-2 13 TRBD1 TRBV30 CAWSARGDYGYTF TGTGCCTGGAGTGCCAGGGGGGACTATGGCTACACCTTC
. TRBJ1-3 14 . TRBV7-8 CASSLDTPGNTIYF TGTGCCAGCAGCTTAGATACTCCTGGAAACACCATATATTTT
. TRBJ1-1 12 . TRBV5-6 CASKGQNTEAFF TGTGCCAGCAAAGGACAGAACACTGAAGCTTTCTTT
. TRBJ2-7 13 . TRBV3-1/TRBV3-2 CASSQGLSYEQYF TGTGCCAGCAGCCAAGGACTGTCCTACGAGCAGTACTTC
. TRBJ1-1 13 TRBD1 TRBV18 CASSETGLTEAFF TGTGCCAGCTCAGAGACAGGGTTAACTGAAGCTTTCTTT
once TRBJ2-1 16 TRBD2 TRBV28 CASSAGLAGVYNEQFF TGTGCCAGCAGCGCGGGACTAGCGGGAGTATACAATGAGCAGTTCTTC
. TRBJ2-6 17 . TRBV5-3 CARSLNPGSSGANVLTF TGTGCCAGAAGCTTGAACCCAGGGTCCTCTGGGGCCAACGTCCTGACTTTC
. TRBJ2-1 18 TRBD2 TRBV5-6 CASSLTIGLADYYNEQFF TGTGCCAGCAGCTTAACTATCGGACTAGCGGATTACTACAATGAGCAGTTCTTC
few TRBJ2-7 15 . TRBV7-2 CASSLRAGGVYEQYF TGTGCCAGCAGCTTAAGGGCGGGCGGAGTATACGAGCAGTACTTC
few TRBJ2-2 14 . TRBV3-1/TRBV3-2 CASSQVPTTGELFF TGTGCCAGCAGCCAAGTTCCTACCACCGGGGAGCTGTTTTTT
. TRBJ1-5 15 TRBD1 TRBV7-9 CASSSPGTEGQPQHF TGTGCCAGCAGCTCCCCCGGGACAGAAGGTCAGCCCCAGCATTTT
. TRBJ2-7 17 . TRBV4-1 CASSPGVADYGSYEQYF TGCGCCAGCAGTCCCGGGGTAGCGGACTATGGGTCCTACGAGCAGTACTTC
many TRBJ2-2 16 . TRBV7-7 CASSAQGPGGAGELFF TGTGCCAGCAGCGCACAGGGACCGGGGGGTGCCGGGGAGCTGTTTTTT
. TRBJ2-3 16 TRBD2 TRBV27 CASSGITSAEPDTQYF TGTGCCAGCAGTGGAATCACTAGCGCCGAGCCAGATACGCAGTATTTT
. TRBJ1-5 16 . TRBV18 CASSPNEGYSNQPQHF TGTGCCAGCTCACCAAACGAGGGTTATAGCAATCAGCCCCAGCATTTT
. TRBJ1-1 14 . TRBV27 CASSRGIPNTEAFF TGTGCCAGCAGTAGAGGGATACCCAACACTGAAGCTTTCTTT
few TRBJ1-2 12 . TRBV30 CAWSWQIYGYTF TGTGCCTGGAGTTGGCAGATATATGGCTACACCTTC
once TRBJ2-2 17 TRBD2 TRBV3-1/TRBV3-2 CASSQLAGQTNTGELFF TGTGCCAGCAGCCAGCTAGCGGGACAGACCAACACCGGGGAGCTGTTTTTT
few TRBJ2-1 14 . TRBV28 CASRPPGGYNEQFF TGTGCCAGCAGACCCCCTGGGGGGTACAATGAGCAGTTCTTC
. TRBJ2-1 13 . TRBV27 CASSLGRGDEQFF TGTGCCAGCAGTTTGGGCAGGGGGGATGAGCAGTTCTTC
. TRBJ2-3 16 . TRBV10-1 CASSESRGRSTDTQYF TGCGCCAGCAGTGAGTCGAGAGGCAGATCCACAGATACGCAGTATTTT
. TRBJ2-7 16 TRBD2 TRBV10-2 CASSLFLAGGRNEQYF TGCGCCAGCAGCTTATTCCTGGCGGGGGGGCGGAACGAGCAGTACTTC
. TRBJ1-2 13 TRBD1 TRBV10-3 CAGSQGANYGYTF TGTGCCGGTTCACAGGGGGCTAACTATGGCTACACCTTC
. TRBJ2-1 19 TRBD2 TRBV11-2 CASSLARTSGRVTYNEQFF TGTGCCAGCAGCTTAGCGAGGACTAGCGGGAGGGTCACCTACAATGAGCAGTTCTTC
few TRBJ2-5 14 . TRBV5-1 CASSANRYQETQYF TGCGCCAGCAGCGCCAACAGGTACCAAGAGACCCAGTACTTC
. TRBJ2-1 16 TRBD1 TRBV3-1/TRBV3-2 CASSQLRTGTDNEQFF TGTGCCAGCAGCCAACTTCGGACCGGGACAGATAATGAGCAGTTCTTC
. TRBJ2-3 14 . TRBV19 CASSAGPSTDTQYF TGTGCCAGTAGCGCGGGACCTAGTACAGATACGCAGTATTTT
. TRBJ1-4 16 TRBD1 TRBV4-3 CASSQDMGQGGEKLFF TGCGCCAGCAGCCAAGATATGGGACAGGGTGGGGAAAAACTGTTTTTT
. TRBJ2-1 17 TRBD2 TRBV7-3 CASSLTSGTSGRGEQFF TGTGCCAGCAGCTTAACGAGTGGGACTAGCGGGAGGGGGGAGCAGTTCTTC
. TRBJ1-3 15 . TRBV5-1 CASSLAGVRGNTIYF TGCGCCAGCAGCTTGGCGGGGGTTCGGGGAAACACCATATATTTT
. TRBJ2-2 16 TRBD2 TRBV4-3 CASSLIGGGAKGELFF TGCGCCAGCAGCCTGATAGGCGGGGGGGCCAAAGGGGAGCTGTTTTTT
. TRBJ1-2 15 . TRBV11-2 CASSQLRGGVYGYTF TGTGCCAGCAGCCAACTGCGGGGAGGAGTCTATGGCTACACCTTC
. TRBJ2-2 14 . TRBV11-1 CASSLFRRSGELFF TGTGCCAGCAGCTTATTTCGGAGATCCGGGGAGCTGTTTTTT
. TRBJ1-1 15 TRBD1 TRBV28 CASSPRTGGLGPAFF TGTGCCAGCAGTCCAAGGACAGGGGGCCTGGGTCCAGCTTTCTTT
few TRBJ1-2 14 . TRBV5-4 CASSRETSYYGYTF TGTGCCAGCAGCCGAGAGACATCGTACTATGGCTACACCTTC
once TRBJ2-6 14 . TRBV5-1 CASSFYSGANVLTF TGCGCCAGCAGCTTTTACTCTGGGGCCAACGTCCTGACTTTC
once TRBJ2-1 18 TRBD2 TRBV4-2 CASSQDPSGGGSYNEQFF TGTGCCAGCAGCCAAGACCCTAGCGGGGGGGGGTCCTACAATGAGCAGTTCTTC
. TRBJ2-1 14 . TRBV7-9 CASSLSGLFDEQFF TGTGCCAGCAGCTTATCGGGTCTATTCGATGAGCAGTTCTTC
. TRBJ1-2 15 . TRBV6-6 CASSYLEQGGYGYTF TGTGCCAGCAGCTATCTAGAACAGGGTGGCTATGGCTACACCTTC
. TRBJ1-4 20 TRBD1 TRBV14 CASSQDRRVGQAATNEKLFF TGTGCCAGCAGCCAAGATCGGCGTGTCGGACAGGCGGCAACTAATGAAAAACTGTTTTTT
. TRBJ2-7 12 . TRBV28 CASSLYSYEQYF TGTGCCAGCAGTTTATACAGCTACGAGCAGTACTTC
few TRBJ1-1 18 . TRBV4-3 CASSQGPGREGWNTEAFF TGCGCCAGCAGCCAAGGCCCGGGCAGGGAGGGTTGGAACACTGAAGCTTTCTTT
few TRBJ1-2 12 . TRBV10-2 CASTDGNYGYTF TGCGCCAGCACCGACGGGAACTATGGCTACACCTTC
. TRBJ2-5 13 TRBD2 TRBV12-3/TRBV12-4 CASGTGLEETQYF TGTGCCAGCGGCACGGGACTAGAAGAGACCCAGTACTTC
. TRBJ2-3 12 . TRBV6-5 CASMRLNGTQYF TGTGCCAGCATGAGGTTGAATGGTACGCAGTATTTT
. TRBJ1-2 17 . TRBV11-2 CASSLKWGGGLNYGYTF TGTGCCAGCAGCTTAAAGTGGGGGGGCGGCCTAAACTATGGCTACACCTTC